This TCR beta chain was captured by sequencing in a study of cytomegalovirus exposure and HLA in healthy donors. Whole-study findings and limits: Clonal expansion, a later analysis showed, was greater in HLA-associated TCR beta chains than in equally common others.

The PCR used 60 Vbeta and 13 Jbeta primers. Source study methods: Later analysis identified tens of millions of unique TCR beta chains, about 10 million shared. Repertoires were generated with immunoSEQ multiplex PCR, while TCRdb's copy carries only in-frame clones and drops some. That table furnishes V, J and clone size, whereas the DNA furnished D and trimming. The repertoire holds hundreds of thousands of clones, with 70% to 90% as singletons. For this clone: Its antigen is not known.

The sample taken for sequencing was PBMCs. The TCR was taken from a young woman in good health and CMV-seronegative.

This chain's CDR3 is CASSTGTGFYNEQFF. The CDR3 region has the DNA TGTGCCAGCAGCACCGGGACAGGATTCTACAATGAGCAGTTCTTC. The V and J genes are TRBV7-9 and TRBJ2-1; the match to TRBD1 covers 8 bases. CDR1 and CDR2 from the germline V gene are SEHNR and FQNEAQ (reference sequence). The CDR3 length is 15 residues. Germline trimming cut 5 bases from V and 3 bases from J; bases unmatched to any gene: 6.